Below are 7 T cell receptor beta chains sequenced from a single sample in a study of a mutant IDH1 vaccine in newly diagnosed glioma. The sample's time point: baseline, week 1 (first vaccination visit). Indicated treatment: pre-vaccination baseline after standard-of-care therapy. TCRdb's copy holds only in-frame clones and misses some; the assay was immunoSEQ multiplex PCR. The sample shows about 15,000 clones, around 89% of them seen only once. The sample consisted of PBMCs, taken from a glioma patient treated with radiotherapy, temozolomide or both. Receptors were obtained from a woman aged 35 to 49 with glioma. Some clones in this sample may be carry-over from other donors' samples.

The J gene is TRBJ2-5, the V gene TRBV6-1; D uncertain. This CDR3 is 13 amino acids long. Germline assignment: CDR1 MNHNS and CDR2 SASEGT. The V and J ends lost 4 bases and 5 bases respectively, with 11 bases between them. CDR3 in DNA: TGTGCCAGCAGTGCCACGCTATGGGAGACCCAGTACTTC. Protein: CASSATLWETQYF.

V is TRBV19 and J is TRBJ2-6, with a possible D match to TRBD2 (5 bases). Germline assignment: CDR1 LNHDA and CDR2 SQIVND (reference sequence). CDR3 length equals 15 residues. The V and J ends lost 7 bases and 0 bases respectively, with 10 bases between them. CDR3 sequence: CASTQRASGANVLTF. CDR3 nucleotide sequence: TGTGCCAGTACCCAGAGGGCCTCTGGGGCCAACGTCCTGACTTTC.

This sequence joins TRBV2 and TRBJ1-1, with 7 bases aligning to TRBD1. V lost 6 bases to trimming and J lost 9 bases; unmatched junction nucleotides: 16. Germline CDR1 is SNHLY and CDR2 is FYNNEI. The CDR3 spans 15 residues. In nucleotides, the CDR3 is TGTGCCAGCAGGCGAGAAACAGGGGCCCGAATCAAAGCTTTCTTT. Encoded protein: CASRRETGARIKAFF.

V usage is TRBV5-6 and J usage is TRBJ1-5; D not resolved. Trimming pared 2 bases from V and 2 bases from J, leaving 11 bases between. CDR1 is SGHDT, CDR2 YYEEEE, per germline. This CDR3 comprises 15 residues. The CDR3 bases are TGTGCCAGCAGCTTCAGTCGGGAAGGCAATCAGCCCCAGCATTTT. Translation: CASSFSREGNQPQHF.

In its sample, this clone was seen once. This chain links TRBV29-1 with TRBJ1-4; D is possibly TRBD1 (6 bases). Germline CDR1 reads SQVTM; CDR2 reads ANQGSEA. CDR3 length: 14 amino acids. Trimming removed 4 bases from V and 3 bases from J, with 12 bases in between. The CDR3 reads CSVVTGQSNEKLFF. In DNA, the CDR3 is TGCAGCGTTGTAACCGGACAGTCTAATGAAAAACTGTTTTTT.

The J gene is TRBJ1-1, the V gene TRBV5-1, with 7 bases lining up with TRBD1. CDR3 length: 14 amino acids. Per the germline V gene, CDR1 is SGHRS and CDR2 is YFSETQ. The V segment lost 3 bases and the J segment 1 base; nucleotides outside the gene matches: 3. The CDR3 DNA follows: TGCGCCAGCAGCTGGGGGACAGAGAACACTGAAGCTTTCTTT. Its protein product is CASSWGTENTEAFF.

This clone was counted between two and nine times. The CDR3 reads CASSLGGQGTEAFF. The CDR3, as DNA: TGTGCCAGCAGTTTGGGGGGGCAGGGCACTGAAGCTTTCTTT. This chain joins TRBV27 and TRBJ1-1, with a possible D match to TRBD1 (6 bases). The CDR3 sequence is 14 residues long. V was shortened by 3 bases and J by 4 bases, with 12 bases between the two germline ends. Germline CDR1 and CDR2: MNHEY and SMNVEV (reference sequence).